A selection of T cell receptor beta chains follows, all from one sample in a study of T cell changes during pregnancy in multiple sclerosis. Assay used: immunoSEQ multiplex PCR; TCRdb lists only in-frame clones, some missing. The table records fewer than 45,000 clones, almost 95% of them present only once. The starting material was CD8+ T cells from peripheral blood mononuclear cells, obtained in the third trimester of pregnancy. The receptors derive from a female donor with multiple sclerosis, enrolled in a pregnancy study. The CDR3 runs from the conserved cysteine through the conserved F or W. Each record gives: D gene, J gene, clone size, V gene, CDR3 DNA, CDR3 protein. A D gene is named only where the DNA matches it firmly. For some rows the clone size is stated as once, few or many, or as a class when expanded; others skip it.

d_call: NA
j_call: TRBJ2-3
clone_size: NA
v_call: TRBV14
cdr3_nt: TGTGCCAGCAGCCAAGGCGGGACGAACACAGATACGCAGTATTTT
cdr3_aa: CASSQGGTNTDTQYF

d_call: NA
j_call: TRBJ2-7
clone_size: NA
v_call: TRBV5-4
cdr3_nt: TGTGCCAGCAGCTCTGACACGTTTCCCTACGAGCAGTACTTC
cdr3_aa: CASSSDTFPYEQYF

d_call: TRBD1
j_call: TRBJ1-1
clone_size: NA
v_call: TRBV10-3
cdr3_nt: TGTGCCATCAGAGTCGGACAGGGGTTTTACACTGAAGCTTTCTTT
cdr3_aa: CAIRVGQGFYTEAFF

d_call: NA
j_call: TRBJ1-5
clone_size: NA
v_call: TRBV5-6
cdr3_nt: TGTGCCAGCAGCTTTAAGTCTGGGCAGGCAAATCAGCCCCAGCATTTT
cdr3_aa: CASSFKSGQANQPQHF

d_call: NA
j_call: TRBJ1-5
clone_size: NA
v_call: TRBV30
cdr3_nt: TGTGCCTGGAGTGTAGGGAGCTACGGGAATCAGCCCCAGCATTTT
cdr3_aa: CAWSVGSYGNQPQHF

d_call: NA
j_call: TRBJ2-2
clone_size: NA
v_call: TRBV27
cdr3_nt: TGTGCCAGCAGTTTAAGCCTCCTGAGGGCCGGGGAGCTGTTTTTT
cdr3_aa: CASSLSLLRAGELFF

d_call: NA
j_call: TRBJ2-3
clone_size: NA
v_call: TRBV7-9
cdr3_nt: TGTGCCAGCAGCCTTCAATCGGGAGCAGATACGCAGTATTTT
cdr3_aa: CASSLQSGADTQYF

d_call: NA
j_call: TRBJ1-5
clone_size: NA
v_call: TRBV28
cdr3_nt: TGTGCCAGCAGTCACCTCCCGGGGTTAATGCTTCAGCCCCAGCATTTT
cdr3_aa: CASSHLPGLMLQPQHF

d_call: NA
j_call: TRBJ2-2
clone_size: NA
v_call: TRBV12-5
cdr3_nt: TGTGCTAGTGGTCCCGGGATCGGGGAGCTGTTTTTT
cdr3_aa: CASGPGIGELFF

d_call: TRBD1
j_call: TRBJ2-2
clone_size: NA
v_call: TRBV29-1
cdr3_nt: TGCAGCGTTGAAATGTGGGGCGACAGGGCTGGCGGGGAGCTGTTTTTT
cdr3_aa: CSVEMWGDRAGGELFF

d_call: NA
j_call: TRBJ1-2
clone_size: NA
v_call: TRBV19
cdr3_nt: TGTGCCAGTAGTATCACGGCAGGATTCTTCTATGGCTACACCTTC
cdr3_aa: CASSITAGFFYGYTF

d_call: NA
j_call: TRBJ1-2
clone_size: NA
v_call: TRBV2
cdr3_nt: TGTGCCAGCAGTTTCAGACACGGCTATGGCTACACCTTC
cdr3_aa: CASSFRHGYGYTF

d_call: NA
j_call: TRBJ2-7
clone_size: NA
v_call: TRBV7-9
cdr3_nt: TGTGCCAGCAGCTCCAGTAGCGAGTGGGGCGAGCAGTACTTC
cdr3_aa: CASSSSSEWGEQYF

d_call: TRBD1
j_call: TRBJ2-5
clone_size: NA
v_call: TRBV5-1
cdr3_nt: TGCGCCAGCAGAGTCGGGGACAGAAGAGAGACCCAGTACTTC
cdr3_aa: CASRVGDRRETQYF

d_call: NA
j_call: TRBJ2-7
clone_size: NA
v_call: TRBV27
cdr3_nt: TGTGCCAGCAGTTTTGGGGGGACCATTGATTCCTACGAGCAGTACTTC
cdr3_aa: CASSFGGTIDSYEQYF

d_call: NA
j_call: TRBJ2-2
clone_size: NA
v_call: TRBV7-6
cdr3_nt: TGTGCCAGCAGCTTAGCAGTAAATCAGGGAGAGCTGTTTTTT
cdr3_aa: CASSLAVNQGELFF

d_call: NA
j_call: TRBJ1-3
clone_size: once
v_call: TRBV7-2
cdr3_nt: TGTGCCAGCAGCCTGACAGTCACAGGAAACACCATATATTTT
cdr3_aa: CASSLTVTGNTIYF

d_call: NA
j_call: TRBJ2-1
clone_size: NA
v_call: TRBV2
cdr3_nt: TGTGGTATAAACTCCTACAATGAGCAGTTCTTC
cdr3_aa: CGINSYNEQFF

d_call: TRBD1
j_call: TRBJ1-3
clone_size: NA
v_call: TRBV4-1
cdr3_nt: TGCGCCAGCAGCCACGCTACTGGACAGGGCGGAAACACCATATATTTT
cdr3_aa: CASSHATGQGGNTIYF

d_call: TRBD2
j_call: TRBJ2-2
clone_size: NA
v_call: TRBV19
cdr3_nt: TGTGCCAGTAGTGGACTAGCGGGGGACACCGGGGAGCTGTTTTTT
cdr3_aa: CASSGLAGDTGELFF

d_call: TRBD2
j_call: TRBJ2-7
clone_size: few
v_call: TRBV5-1
cdr3_nt: TGCGCCAGCAGCCCCCCCCCTAGCGGGAGGGCCCTTTCCGAGCAGTACTTC
cdr3_aa: CASSPPPSGRALSEQYF

d_call: TRBD1
j_call: TRBJ1-1
clone_size: NA
v_call: TRBV7-2
cdr3_nt: TGTGCCAGCAGCCCTGGACAGGGGCGAGCTTTCTTT
cdr3_aa: CASSPGQGRAFF

d_call: NA
j_call: TRBJ1-5
clone_size: NA
v_call: TRBV2
cdr3_nt: TGTGCCAGCAGTGACAGGGGCTATAGCAATCAGCCCCAGCATTTT
cdr3_aa: CASSDRGYSNQPQHF